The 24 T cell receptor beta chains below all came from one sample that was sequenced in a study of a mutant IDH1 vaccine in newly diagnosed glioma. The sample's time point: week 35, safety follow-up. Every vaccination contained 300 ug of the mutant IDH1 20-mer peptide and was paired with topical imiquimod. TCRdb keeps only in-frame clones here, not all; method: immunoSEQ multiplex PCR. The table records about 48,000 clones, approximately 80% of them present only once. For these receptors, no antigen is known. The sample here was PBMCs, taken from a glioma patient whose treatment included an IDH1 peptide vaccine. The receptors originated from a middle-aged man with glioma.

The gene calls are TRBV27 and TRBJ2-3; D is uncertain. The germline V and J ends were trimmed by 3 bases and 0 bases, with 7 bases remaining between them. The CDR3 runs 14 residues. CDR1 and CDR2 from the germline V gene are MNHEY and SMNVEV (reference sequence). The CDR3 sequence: CASSLTFSTDTQYF. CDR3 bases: TGTGCCAGCAGTTTGACATTTAGCACAGATACGCAGTATTTT.

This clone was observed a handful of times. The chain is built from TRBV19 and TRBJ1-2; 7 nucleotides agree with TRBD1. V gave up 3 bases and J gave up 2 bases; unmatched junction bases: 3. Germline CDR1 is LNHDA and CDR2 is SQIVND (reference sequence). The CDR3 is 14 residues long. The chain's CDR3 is CASSMGRGNYGYTF. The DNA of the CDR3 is TGTGCCAGTAGTATGGGCAGGGGGAACTATGGCTACACCTTC.

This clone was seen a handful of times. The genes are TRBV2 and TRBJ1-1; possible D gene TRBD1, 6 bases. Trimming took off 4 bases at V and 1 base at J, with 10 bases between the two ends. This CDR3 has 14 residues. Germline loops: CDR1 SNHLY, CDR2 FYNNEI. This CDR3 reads CASSVTGTNTEAFF. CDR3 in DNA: TGTGCCAGCAGTGTAACAGGGACGAACACTGAAGCTTTCTTT.

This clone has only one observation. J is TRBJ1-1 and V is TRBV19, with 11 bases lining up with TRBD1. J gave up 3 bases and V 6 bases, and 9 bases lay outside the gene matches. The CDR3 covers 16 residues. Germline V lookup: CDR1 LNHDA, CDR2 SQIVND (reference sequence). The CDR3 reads CASRPGQGGRYTEAFF. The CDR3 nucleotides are TGTGCCAGTAGGCCGGGACAGGGGGGTCGGTACACTGAAGCTTTCTTT.

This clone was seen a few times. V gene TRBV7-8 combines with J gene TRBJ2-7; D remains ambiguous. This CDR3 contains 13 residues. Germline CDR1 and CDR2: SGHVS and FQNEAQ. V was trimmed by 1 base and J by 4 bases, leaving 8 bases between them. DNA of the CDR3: TGTGCCAGCAGCTTAGTAGTGCAATACGAGCAGTACTTC. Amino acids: CASSLVVQYEQYF.

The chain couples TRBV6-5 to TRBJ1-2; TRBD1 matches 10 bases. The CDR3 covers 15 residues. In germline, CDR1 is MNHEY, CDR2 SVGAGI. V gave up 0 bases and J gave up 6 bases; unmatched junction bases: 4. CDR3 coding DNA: TGTGCCAGCAGTTACTCGACGGGACAGGGGAATGGCTACACCTTC. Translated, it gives CASSYSTGQGNGYTF.

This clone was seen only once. CDR3 DNA sequence: TGTGCCAGTAGTAGGAGGGTCTCGGCCTCTGTGTGGGGACAAGGCTATAATTCACCCCTCCACTTT. It translates to CASSRRVSASVWGQGYNSPLHF. The chain couples TRBV19 to TRBJ1-6; perhaps TRBD1 as D (6 bases). The CDR3 is 22 amino acids. V lost 4 bases and J lost 3, with 31 bases in between. Germline lookup yields CDR1 LNHDA and CDR2 SQIVND (reference sequence).

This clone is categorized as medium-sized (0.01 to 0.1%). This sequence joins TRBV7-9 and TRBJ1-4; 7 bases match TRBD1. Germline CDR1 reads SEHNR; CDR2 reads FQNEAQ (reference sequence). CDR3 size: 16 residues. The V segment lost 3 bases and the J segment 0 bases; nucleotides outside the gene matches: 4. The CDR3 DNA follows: TGTGCCAGCAGCTTGGGACAGTTCCCAACTAATGAAAAACTGTTTTTT. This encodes CASSLGQFPTNEKLFF.

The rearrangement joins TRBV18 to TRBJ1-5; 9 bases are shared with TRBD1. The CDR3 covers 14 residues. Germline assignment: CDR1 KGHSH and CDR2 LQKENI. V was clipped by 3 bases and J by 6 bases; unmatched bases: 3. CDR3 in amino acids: CASSPDRGFQPQHF. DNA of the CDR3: TGTGCCAGCTCACCGGACAGGGGCTTTCAGCCCCAGCATTTT.

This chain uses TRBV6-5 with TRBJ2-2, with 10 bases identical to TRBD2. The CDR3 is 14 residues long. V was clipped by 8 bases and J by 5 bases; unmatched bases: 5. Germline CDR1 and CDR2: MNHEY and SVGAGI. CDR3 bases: TGTGCCAGCGGGAGCGGGGGGGGGACCGGGGAGCTGTTTTTT. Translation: CASGSGGGTGELFF.

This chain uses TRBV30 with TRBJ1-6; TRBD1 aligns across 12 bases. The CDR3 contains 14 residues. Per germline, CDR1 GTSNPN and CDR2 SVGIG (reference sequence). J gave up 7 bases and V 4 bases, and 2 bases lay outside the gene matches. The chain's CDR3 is CAWKGQGANSPLHF. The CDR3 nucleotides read TGTGCCTGGAAGGGACAGGGGGCCAATTCACCCCTCCACTTT.

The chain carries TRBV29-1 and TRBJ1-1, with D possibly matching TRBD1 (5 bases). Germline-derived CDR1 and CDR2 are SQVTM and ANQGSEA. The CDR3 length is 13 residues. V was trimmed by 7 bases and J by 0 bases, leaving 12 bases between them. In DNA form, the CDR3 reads TGCAGCGCTGAGACAGCCTTGAACACTGAAGCTTTCTTT. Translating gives CSAETALNTEAFF.

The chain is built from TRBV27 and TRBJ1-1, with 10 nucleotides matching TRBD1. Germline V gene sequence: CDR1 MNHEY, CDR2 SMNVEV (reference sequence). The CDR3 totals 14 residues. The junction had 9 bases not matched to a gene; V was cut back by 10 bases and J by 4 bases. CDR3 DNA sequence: TGTGCCACACACTCCGGGACAGGGGCCACTGAAGCTTTCTTT. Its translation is CATHSGTGATEAFF.

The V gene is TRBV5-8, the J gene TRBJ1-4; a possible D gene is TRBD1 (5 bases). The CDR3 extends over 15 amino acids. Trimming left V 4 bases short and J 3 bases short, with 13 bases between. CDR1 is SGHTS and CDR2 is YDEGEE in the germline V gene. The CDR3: CASSPRTGANEKLFF. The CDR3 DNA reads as TGTGCCAGCAGCCCCCGGACGGGGGCTAATGAAAAACTGTTTTTT.

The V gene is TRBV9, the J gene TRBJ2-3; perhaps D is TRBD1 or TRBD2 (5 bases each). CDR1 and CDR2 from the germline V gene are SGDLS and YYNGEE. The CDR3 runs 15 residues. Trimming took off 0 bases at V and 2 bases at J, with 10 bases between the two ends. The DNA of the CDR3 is TGTGCCAGCAGCGTAGATGGGGACCTCACAGATACGCAGTATTTT. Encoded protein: CASSVDGDLTDTQYF.

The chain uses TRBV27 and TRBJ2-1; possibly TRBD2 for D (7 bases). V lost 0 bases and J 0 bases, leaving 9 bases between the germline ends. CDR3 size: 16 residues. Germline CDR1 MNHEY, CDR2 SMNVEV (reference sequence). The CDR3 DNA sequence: TGTGCCAGCAGTTTATCGGGGGGGCACTCCTACAATGAGCAGTTCTTC. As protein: CASSLSGGHSYNEQFF.

As DNA, the CDR3 is TGTGCCAGCAGACCCGTGGGCAATTCAGGCACTGAAGCTTTCTTT. Its translation: CASRPVGNSGTEAFF. V is TRBV6-6 and J is TRBJ1-1; no clear D. The CDR3 has 15 residues. The V gene's germline CDR1 is MNHNY and CDR2 SVGAGI (reference sequence). The ends were cut back, 6 bases at V and 4 bases at J, with 18 bases in the middle.

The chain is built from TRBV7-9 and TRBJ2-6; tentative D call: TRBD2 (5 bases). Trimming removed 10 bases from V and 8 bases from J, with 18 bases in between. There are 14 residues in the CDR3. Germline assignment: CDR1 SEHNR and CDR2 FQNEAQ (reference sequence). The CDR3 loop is CATTGEPGTNVLTF. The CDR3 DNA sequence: TGTGCCACCACGGGTGAGCCCGGGACCAACGTCCTGACTTTC.

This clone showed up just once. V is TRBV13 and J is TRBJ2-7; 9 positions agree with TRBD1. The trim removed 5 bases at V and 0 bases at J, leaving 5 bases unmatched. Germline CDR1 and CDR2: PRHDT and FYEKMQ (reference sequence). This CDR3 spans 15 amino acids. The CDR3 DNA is TGTGCCAGCAGCCCTCAGGGACAGGGCTCCTACGAGCAGTACTTC. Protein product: CASSPQGQGSYEQYF.

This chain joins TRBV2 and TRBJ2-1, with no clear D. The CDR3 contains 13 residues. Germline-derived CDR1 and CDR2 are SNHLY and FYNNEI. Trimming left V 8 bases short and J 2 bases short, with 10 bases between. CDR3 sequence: CASGHGTYNEQFF. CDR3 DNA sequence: TGTGCCAGCGGTCATGGGACCTACAATGAGCAGTTCTTC.

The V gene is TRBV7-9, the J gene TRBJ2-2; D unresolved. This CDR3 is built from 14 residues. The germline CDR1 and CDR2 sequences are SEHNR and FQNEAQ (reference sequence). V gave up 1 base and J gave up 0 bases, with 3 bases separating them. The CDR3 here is CASSLVSNTGELFF. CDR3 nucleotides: TGTGCCAGCAGCTTAGTTTCGAACACCGGGGAGCTGTTTTTT.

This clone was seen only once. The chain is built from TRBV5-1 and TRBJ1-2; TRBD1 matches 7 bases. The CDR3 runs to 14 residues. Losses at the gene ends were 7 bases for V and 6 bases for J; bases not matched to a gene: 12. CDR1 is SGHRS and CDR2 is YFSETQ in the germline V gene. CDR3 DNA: TGCGCCAGCCGACGACAAAGGGACAGAGATGGCTACACCTTC. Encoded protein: CASRRQRDRDGYTF.

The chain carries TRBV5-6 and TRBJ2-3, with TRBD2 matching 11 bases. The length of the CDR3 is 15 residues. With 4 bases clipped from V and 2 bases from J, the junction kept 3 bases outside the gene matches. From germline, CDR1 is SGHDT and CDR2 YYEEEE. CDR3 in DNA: TGTGCCAGCAGCCCGGGACTAGCGGACACAGATACGCAGTATTTT. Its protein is CASSPGLADTDTQYF.

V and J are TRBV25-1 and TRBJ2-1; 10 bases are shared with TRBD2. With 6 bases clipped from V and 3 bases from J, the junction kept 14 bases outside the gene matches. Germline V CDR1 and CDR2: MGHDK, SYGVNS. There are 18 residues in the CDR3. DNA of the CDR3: TGTGCCAGCAGCCCCCCCTCATTTAGCGGGGGGTTCTACAATGAGCAGTTCTTC. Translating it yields CASSPPSFSGGFYNEQFF.